The clone carrying this TCR beta chain was counted ten times or more. Library preparation (for TCRbeta) was performed with unique molecular identifiers. One entry per CDR3 protein results from TCRdb running MiXCR on the PCR reads. Of hundreds of thousands of distinct CDR3 sequences in the sample, roughly 15% are singletons; the top ten hold about 1.1%. Looked up from germline, CDR1 is KGHDR and CDR2 is SFDVKD. Trimming left V 6 bases short and J 2 bases short, with 9 bases between. CDR3 length equals 13 residues. This sample was included in a study of T-cell reconstitution after alpha-beta-depleted transplantation in children.

The sample consisted of PBMCs from the stem cell graft donor, taken from the stem cell graft. The gene calls are TRBV24-1 and TRBJ1-1; no reliable D call. The receptor comes from a human donor who donated a stem cell graft to a child with acute myeloid leukemia. The CDR3 bases are TGTGCCACCAGTTCCACGGCTAACACTGAAGCTTTCTTT. Protein: CATSSTANTEAFF.